What follows describes a single T cell receptor beta chain. This clonotype appeared a few times. The antigen this receptor binds is unknown. No base quality values were provided; no much bigger clone lies one nucleotide off. Including cysteine and phenylalanine, the CDR3 has 11 amino acids. Kept here is only the CDR3 DNA, which spans 33 bases and is read in frame from base 1. The germline ends are 15 bases apart after V is trimmed by 6 bases and J by 9 bases. From a lookup of the germline V gene (reference sequence), CDR1 and CDR2 are DFQATT and SNEGSKA. This entry comes from a study of post-analysis software for immune sequencing data (dated by TCRdb to the mid-2010s). For context, the study as a whole: Recorded disease courses included relapsing-remitting, secondary progressive and progressive-relapsing multiple sclerosis, with some patients lacking subtype annotation. The multiple sclerosis patient repertoires were compared with around ten previously published healthy control repertoires from donors aged roughly 6 to 27 years. A subset of samples was prepared in parallel using single-end sample barcoding, then pooled and co-amplified after Illumina adapter ligation.

TCR beta repertoires were profiled from peripheral blood of about a dozen young patients with multiple sclerosis to demonstrate the VDJtools post-analysis software. The patients with multiple sclerosis were children and adolescents between roughly 6 and 17 years of age. Receptors were amplified or captured by PCR. Sequencing took place on an Illumina HiSeq 2500. To reduce PCR and sequencing biases, unique molecular identifiers were built into the TCR beta cDNA libraries. Every 1 to 10 million input T cells yielded roughly 500,000 cDNA molecules, meaning each molecule approximated one T cell. Patient libraries were prepared and sequenced with the same protocol used for the earlier healthy control dataset. Samples belonging to the same batch were prepared together, multiplexed and sequenced on a shared HiSeq lane. The published analysis was carried out like this. Raw barcoded reads were processed with MIGEC, discarding single-read molecular identifier groups before consensus assembly and CDR3 extraction. Clonotype tables were post-analysed with VDJtools, and diversity was normalized by down-sampling all datasets to the smallest sample size. To correct batch-related cross-sample contamination, repertoire overlap clustering matched CDR3 amino acid sequences but not nucleotide sequences. TCRdb redid the processing of the public reads, applying fastp at Q25 and MiXCR, and retained in-frame beta chains. Each record represents a unique CDR3 protein, reported with the most common genes and DNA among its rows. What appears here as the V and J calls and clone size reflects TCRdb's work, not the paper's. Present in this sample are fewer than 850,000 distinct CDR3 sequences, 46% of which were seen just once. Around 4.7% of the sample rests with the top ten.

The investigation overall reported the following: The multiple sclerosis patient group was slightly younger than the control group. Significantly higher frequencies in patients than in controls were found for a few TRBV segments, including TRBV5-6, TRBV5-1 and TRBV20-1. When samples were clustered directly using the F measure, samples prepared in the same batch co-clustered strongly, which prompted a batch-effect correction. Significantly lower normalized Chao1 diversity was found in multiple sclerosis patients than in controls, suggesting substantial peripheral T-cell clonal expansion.

The receptor comes from a girl aged 10-17 years with multiple sclerosis. Sequenced: blood. The rearrangement combines TRBV20-1 with TRBJ2-7; the D gene is perhaps TRBD1 or TRBD2, each of them matching over 5 bases. In nucleotides, the sequence is TGCAGTGCGGGGCGGGTATCAACGCAGTACTTC. It is translated as CSAGRVSTQYF.